The entry below gives a single T cell receptor (beta chain) sequence along with its context. Each patient relapsed following autologous stem cell transplantation, and prior brentuximab vedotin exposure differed. PBMCs were thawed, and CD8+ T cells were then isolated from them by magnetic negative selection. The data were taken from a study of PD-1 blockade in classical Hodgkin lymphoma. Sequencing used immunoSEQ multiplex PCR; TCRdb keeps in-frame clones, though not all of them. The sample records about 8,200 clones, 86% being singletons. CDR3 size: 16 residues. Germline V CDR1 and CDR2: MNHNS, SASEGT. The V gene lost 2 bases and the J gene lost 3 bases, with 14 bases spanning the gap.

The receptor was isolated from a human donor with classical Hodgkin lymphoma. The source was CD8+ T cells from blood, collected at baseline. This chain uses TRBV6-1 with TRBJ1-5; D ambiguous. CDR3 DNA: TGTGCCAGCAGTGAATCCCCCTCCGGGTTCAATCAGCCCCAGCATTTT. Residues: CASSESPSGFNQPQHF.